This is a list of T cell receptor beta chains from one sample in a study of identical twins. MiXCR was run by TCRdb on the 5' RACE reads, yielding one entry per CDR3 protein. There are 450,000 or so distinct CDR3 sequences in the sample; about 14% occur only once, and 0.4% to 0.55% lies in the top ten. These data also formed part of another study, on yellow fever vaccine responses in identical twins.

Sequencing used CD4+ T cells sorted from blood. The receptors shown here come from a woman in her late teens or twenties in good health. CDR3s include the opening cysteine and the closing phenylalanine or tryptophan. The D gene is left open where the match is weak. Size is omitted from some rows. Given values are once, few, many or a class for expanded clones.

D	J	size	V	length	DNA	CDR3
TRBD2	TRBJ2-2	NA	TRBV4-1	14	TGCGCCAGCAGCCAAGACCGGGGGGCCGGGGAGCTGTTTTTT	CASSQDRGAGELFF
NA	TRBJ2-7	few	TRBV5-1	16	TGCGCCAGCAGGATGAGTAGCCCCAGATTGGAGAGCGAGCAGTACTTC	CASRMSSPRLESEQYF
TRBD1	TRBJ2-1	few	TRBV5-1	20	TGCGCCAGCAGCTTACAGGGGCCGCCAGCAGCTTACAGGGGCCGCAATGAGCAGTTCTTC	CASSLQGPPAAYRGRNEQFF
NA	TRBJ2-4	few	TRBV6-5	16	TGTGCCAGCAGTTACCCTCAGGGTGCAGCCAAAAACATTCAGTACTTC	CASSYPQGAAKNIQYF
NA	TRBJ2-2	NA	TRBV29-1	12	TGCAGCGTTTCTTGGCCGGGCGGGGAGCTGTTTTTT	CSVSWPGGELFF
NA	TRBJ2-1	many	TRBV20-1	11	TGCAGTGCGCCCCGTAGGGATGAGCAGTTCTTC	CSAPRRDEQFF
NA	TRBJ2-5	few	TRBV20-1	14	TGCAGTGCTACCACCCCGGCCAGGGAAGAGACCCAGTACTTC	CSATTPAREETQYF
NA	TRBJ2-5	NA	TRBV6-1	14	TGTGCCAGCAGTGATCAACACGAGAGGGAGACCCAGTACTTC	CASSDQHERETQYF
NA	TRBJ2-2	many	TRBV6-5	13	TGTGCCAGCAGTTACTCGGACTCCGGGGAGCTGTTTTTT	CASSYSDSGELFF
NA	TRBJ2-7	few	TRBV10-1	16	TGCGCCAGCAGCGCCGGGACATCACCGAGGCATTACGAGCAGTACTTC	CASSAGTSPRHYEQYF
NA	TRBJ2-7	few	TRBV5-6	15	TGTGCCAGCAGCTTGGGTGGGACCCCCAAGGGCGAGCAGTACTTC	CASSLGGTPKGEQYF
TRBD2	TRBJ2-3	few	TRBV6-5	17	TGTGCCAGCAGTTACTCGAATGGGCTAGCGGGGACAGATACGCAGTATTTT	CASSYSNGLAGTDTQYF
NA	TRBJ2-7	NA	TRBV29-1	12	TGCAGCGTACTACAGGTCGGATACGAGCAGTACTTC	CSVLQVGYEQYF
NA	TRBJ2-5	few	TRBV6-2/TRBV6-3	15	TGTGCCAGCAGTTACTCGCCAGGGATGTCAAAGACCCAGTACTTC	CASSYSPGMSKTQYF
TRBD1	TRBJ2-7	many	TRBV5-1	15	TGCGCCAGCAGCTTAGGACAGGTGGAAATCTACGAGCAGTACTTC	CASSLGQVEIYEQYF
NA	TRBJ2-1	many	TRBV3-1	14	TGTGCCAGCAGCCAAGAACGGTCGAGGGGTGAGCAGTTCTTC	CASSQERSRGEQFF
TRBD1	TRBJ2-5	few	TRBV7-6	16	TGTGCCAGCAGCCCAGGAGGGACAGGGCATAAAGAGACCCAGTACTTC	CASSPGGTGHKETQYF
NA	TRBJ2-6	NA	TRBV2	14	TGTGCCAGCAAGGCGGAGTCTGGGGCCAACGTCCTGACTTTC	CASKAESGANVLTF